The present T cell receptor beta chain was sequenced within a study of blood T cell repertoires in COVID-19. Overall study: Sites in the United States, Italy and Spain provided acute and convalescent COVID-19 samples. PBMCs, B-cell-depleted T cells, or T cells provided the cDNA or gDNA that made up the material.

Germline CDR1 is SNHLY and CDR2 is FYNNEI. With 4 bases removed from V and 3 bases from J, the gap between germline ends came to 13 bases. CDR3 length equals 14 residues. Under the authors' procedure: Reference gene primers were amplified, and this amplification served to estimate nucleated cell counts. TCRdb's table, derived via immunoSEQ multiplex PCR, lists solely in-frame clones and lacks some. The DNA gave D and trimming, while V, J and clone size come from that table. Among around 57,000 clones listed, about 90% were seen once. The gene calls are TRBV2 and TRBJ2-7; D is perhaps TRBD1 (5 bases). The source is a human donor in a cohort sampled during active COVID-19. The sample consisted of peripheral blood. The chain's CDR3 is CASSVLGQSYEQYF. CDR3 in DNA: TGTGCCAGCAGTGTATTGGGGCAGAGCTACGAGCAGTACTTC.